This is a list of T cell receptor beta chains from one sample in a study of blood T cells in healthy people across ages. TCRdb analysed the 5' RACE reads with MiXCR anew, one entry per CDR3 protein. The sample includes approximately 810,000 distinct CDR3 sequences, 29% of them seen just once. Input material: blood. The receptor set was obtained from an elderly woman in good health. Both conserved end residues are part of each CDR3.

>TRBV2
CASEGTGGKETQYF
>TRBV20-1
CSDHGLAGNNEQFF
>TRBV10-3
CAISESISGGGVSRTDTQYF
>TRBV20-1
CSAKTWGLAGPRVLEQYF
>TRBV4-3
CASSQDLGLAGALRDKTQYF
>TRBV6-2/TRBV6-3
CASSYSLRGRSDTEAFF
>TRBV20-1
CSARDQRILETQYF
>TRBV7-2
CASSPGGGPTWSAGGYTF
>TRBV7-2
CASTTGGVEKLFF
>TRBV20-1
CSALSGFSGTEAFF
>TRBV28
CASSRSDLYEQYF
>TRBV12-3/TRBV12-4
CASRLDTVRTDTQYF
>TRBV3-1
CASSQRGQINEQFF
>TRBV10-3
CAISEPDRGRSYEQYF
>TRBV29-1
CSEGQLNTGELFF
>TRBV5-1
CASSLPYSGGADEQFF
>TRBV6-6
CASSYPGQGETQYF
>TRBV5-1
CASSLAGGRDKLFF
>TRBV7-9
CASSSWGTGDNQPQHF
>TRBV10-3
CAAPLLGRGGGRETQYF
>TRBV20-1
CSASVGRNEQFF
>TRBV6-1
CASSGRDVTGELFF
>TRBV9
CASSVGGFTADTQYF
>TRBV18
CASSLNVRNNEKLFF
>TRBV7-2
CASSLAGDKTCEQYF
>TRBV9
CASSTRTGGRETQYF
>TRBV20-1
CSAIGPRGEAFF
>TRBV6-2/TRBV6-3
CAGRYSRGGLQQFF
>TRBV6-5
CASSQIQGREQYF
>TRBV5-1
CASRGAGGITDTQYF
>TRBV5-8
CASSLEREPYEQYF
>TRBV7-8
CASSLEGGTQGNQPQHF
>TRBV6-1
CASSEKRGRNYGYTF